The 18 T cell receptor beta chains below were found in one sample sequenced in a study of blood T cell repertoires in COVID-19. Here immunoSEQ multiplex PCR was the method, and the copy in TCRdb shows in-frame clones only, minus some. Of around 18,000 clones listed, around 80% are singletons. Sample: peripheral blood. Every receptor here comes from a man older than 75 with acute or convalescent COVID-19.

The J gene is TRBJ1-2, the V gene TRBV30, with TRBD1 matching 7 bases. Germline V gene lookup returns CDR1 GTSNPN and CDR2 SVGIG (reference sequence). This CDR3 is built from 13 residues. The V and J ends lost 2 bases and 6 bases, in that order; junction bases with no gene match: 6. The CDR3 nucleotides are TGTGCCTGGAGTCGGACAGGTCTCGATGGCTACACCTTC. Amino acids: CAWSRTGLDGYTF.

The V gene is TRBV11-1, the J gene TRBJ1-6; 8 bases match TRBD1. V shed 4 bases, J shed 15 bases, and the junction held 14 bases outside the gene matches. Germline lookup yields CDR1 SGHAT and CDR2 FQDESV (reference sequence). This CDR3 spans 15 amino acids. The CDR3 DNA sequence: TGTGCCAGCAGCTCAACAGGGGGAGGCCCCCGAGTCCTCCACTTT. This sequence encodes CASSSTGGGPRVLHF.

The CDR3 sequence is CASRAPELLQGNGYTF. The CDR3 DNA is TGTGCCAGCAGAGCCCCCGAGCTGTTACAGGGAAACGGCTACACCTTC. V gene TRBV27 combines with J gene TRBJ1-2; perhaps TRBD1 as D (6 bases). Germline CDR1 and CDR2: MNHEY and SMNVEV (reference sequence). V lost 6 bases, J lost 8 bases, and 25 bases lay in between. This CDR3 is built from 16 residues.

The rearrangement links TRBV19 to TRBJ1-2, with a weak D call TRBD1 (6 bases). V was trimmed by 7 bases and J by 6 bases, leaving 18 bases between them. This CDR3 has 14 amino acids. From germline, CDR1 is LNHDA and CDR2 SQIVND (reference sequence). The CDR3 loop reads CASTRQASPHGYTF. The CDR3 DNA reads as TGTGCCAGTACCCGACAGGCCTCCCCCCATGGCTACACCTTC. Variable domain in full (rest from reference TRBV19 and TRBJ1-2): DGGITQSPKYLFRKEGQNVTLSCEQNLNHDAMYWYRQDPGQGLRLIYYSQIVNDFQKGDIAEGYSVSREKKESFPLTVTSAQKNPTAFYLCASTRQASPHGYTFGSGTRLTVV.

The genes are TRBV10-1 and TRBJ1-2; 8 nucleotides line up with TRBD1. CDR1 WNHNN and CDR2 SYGVQD come from the germline V gene (reference sequence). The CDR3 sequence is 13 residues long. The J segment lost 9 bases and the V segment lost 4 bases, leaving 7 bases of the junction unmatched. The CDR3 sequence: CASSAGQGLCYTF. In nucleotides, the CDR3 is TGCGCCAGCAGTGCCGGACAGGGACTATGCTACACCTTC.

The rearrangement uses TRBV10-3 and TRBJ1-1, with D unclear. Germline CDR1 ENHRY, CDR2 SYGVKD. This CDR3 is 13 amino acids long. Trimming pared 5 bases from V and 1 base from J, leaving 8 bases between. The chain's CDR3 is CAISQTENTEAFF. As DNA, the CDR3 is TGTGCCATCAGTCAGACTGAGAACACTGAAGCTTTCTTT.

This clone was observed once. The chain is built from TRBV6-2 or TRBV6-3 and TRBJ2-1, with 9 bases fitting TRBD2. This CDR3 comprises 15 residues. From germline, CDR1 is MNHEY and CDR2 SVGEGT. After removal of 2 bases from V and 2 bases from J, the junction contained 1 base not matched to a gene. The DNA for the CDR3 is TGTGCCAGCAGTTACGGCGGGGGGGCCTACAATGAGCAGTTCTTC. This codes for CASSYGGGAYNEQFF.

This clone was seen a handful of times. Written as DNA, the CDR3 is TGTGCCAGCAGCTACACTAGCGGGGGGGTGAATACGCAGTATTTT. Protein: CASSYTSGGVNTQYF. The V and J genes are TRBV7-3 and TRBJ2-3, with 13 bases that match TRBD2. Trimming at V came to 4 bases and at J to 7 bases, leaving 5 bases not matched to a gene. Germline loops: CDR1 SGHTA, CDR2 FQGTGA. CDR3 length: 15 residues.

This chain joins TRBV5-1 and TRBJ2-3; TRBD2 agrees at 8 bases. CDR3 size: 15 residues. Per germline, CDR1 SGHRS and CDR2 YFSETQ. The J segment lost 4 bases and the V segment lost 4 bases, leaving 8 bases of the junction unmatched. The CDR3 here is CASSLGIGGADTQYF. The CDR3 DNA reads as TGCGCCAGCAGCCTCGGGATCGGGGGGGCAGATACGCAGTATTTT.

The genes are TRBV7-9 and TRBJ1-1, with 8 bases identical to TRBD1. The J segment lost 5 bases and the V segment lost 6 bases, leaving 8 bases of the junction unmatched. Germline CDR1 reads SEHNR; CDR2 reads FQNEAQ (reference sequence). CDR3 length: 14 amino acids. The CDR3 coding sequence is TGTGCCAGCAGGGCCCAGGGGGCCTGGACTGAAGCTTTCTTT. Translation: CASRAQGAWTEAFF.

This clone was seen more than once but under ten times. The rearrangement joins TRBV30 to TRBJ1-3; 8 bases align to TRBD1. This CDR3 has 15 residues. The V gene's germline CDR1 is GTSNPN and CDR2 SVGIG (reference sequence). After removal of 3 bases from V and 0 bases from J, the junction contained 4 bases not matched to a gene. CDR3 sequence (DNA): TGTGCCTGGAGCGCAGGGGGCCTCTCTGGAAACACCATATATTTT. Translated: CAWSAGGLSGNTIYF. Looking up the rest from reference TRBV30 and TRBJ1-3 gives the full variable domain: SQTIHQWPATLVQPVGSPLSLECTVEGTSNPNLYWYRQAAGRGLQLLFYSVGIGQISSEVPQNLSASRPQDRQFILSSKKLLLSDSGFYLCAWSAGGLSGNTIYFGEGSWLTVV.

The chain joins TRBV7-2 to TRBJ1-5, with D tentatively TRBD1 (5 bases). There are 14 residues in the CDR3. CDR1 is SGHTA, CDR2 FQGNSA, per germline. V dropped 1 base and J dropped 6 bases, with 10 bases sitting between them. This chain's CDR3 is CASSLGGGGQPQHF. The CDR3 DNA reads as TGTGCCAGCAGCTTAGGTGGGGGAGGTCAGCCCCAGCATTTT.

V gene TRBV11-3 combines with J gene TRBJ2-1, with 9 bases fitting TRBD2. V was clipped by 6 bases and J by 0 bases; unmatched bases: 9. CDR3 size: 17 residues. The germline gives CDR1 SGHNT, CDR2 YENEEA. The chain's CDR3 is CASRSSSGDPSYNEQFF. CDR3 sequence (DNA): TGTGCCAGCAGATCCTCTAGCGGGGATCCCTCCTACAATGAGCAGTTCTTC. Variable domain in full (rest from reference TRBV11-3 and TRBJ2-1): EAGVVQSPRYKIIEKKQPVAFWCNPISGHNTLYWYLQNLGQGPELLIRYENEEAVDDSQLPKDRFSAERLKGVDSTLKIQPAELGDSAVYLCASRSSSGDPSYNEQFFGPGTRLTVL.

The rearrangement uses TRBV12-3 or TRBV12-4 and TRBJ1-2; D ambiguous. The CDR3 has 13 amino acids. V was trimmed by 6 bases and J by 6 bases, leaving 14 bases between them. The CDR3 region has the DNA TGTGCCAGCAGCCTGGCCTGGGAGGATGGCTACACCTTC. Translated: CASSLAWEDGYTF.

This rearrangement joins TRBV15 to TRBJ1-2, with a tentative D call TRBD1 (5 bases). V lost 0 bases, J lost 4 bases, and 12 bases lay in between. Germline CDR1 is LNHNV and CDR2 is YYDKDF (reference sequence). The CDR3 spans 15 residues. The CDR3 sequence: CATSRDQGQSYGYTF. In DNA, the CDR3 is TGTGCCACCAGCAGAGATCAGGGCCAGTCCTATGGCTACACCTTC.

V gene TRBV6-6 combines with J gene TRBJ2-5; TRBD2 aligns across 11 bases. V was pared by 7 bases and J by 4 bases, with 8 bases of the junction left unmatched. Per the germline V gene, CDR1 is MNHNY and CDR2 is SVGAGI (reference sequence). The CDR3 loop spans 15 amino acids. The CDR3 sequence: CASIQLAGAGETQYF. CDR3 DNA: TGTGCCAGCATTCAACTAGCGGGGGCTGGAGAGACCCAGTACTTC.

The rearrangement uses TRBV9 and TRBJ1-1; D is uncertain. This CDR3 is 13 amino acids long. Trimming shortened V by 4 bases and J by 6 bases, and 13 bases separated the two germline ends. The germline gives CDR1 SGDLS, CDR2 YYNGEE. CDR3 in amino acids: CASSPREVSEAFF. The CDR3 DNA is TGTGCCAGCAGCCCCCGGGAGGTTTCTGAAGCTTTCTTT.

The chain carries TRBV25-1 and TRBJ1-4, with 9 bases identical to TRBD1. Looked up from germline, CDR1 is MGHDK and CDR2 is SYGVNS. The CDR3 sequence is 16 residues long. Trimming removed 3 bases from V and 5 bases from J; junction bases left unmatched: 7. In DNA, the CDR3 is TGTGCCAGCAGTGATTTTCTCGGGACAGGGAATGAAAAACTGTTTTTT. Residues: CASSDFLGTGNEKLFF. The full variable domain, in which reference TRBV25-1 and TRBJ1-4 provide the parts outside the CDR3, is EADIYQTPRYLVIGTGKKITLECSQTMGHDKMYWYQQDPGMELHLIHYSYGVNSTEKGDLSSESTVSRIRTEHFPLTLESARPSHTSQYLCASSDFLGTGNEKLFFGSGTQLSVL.